Below, 17 T cell receptor beta chains from the same sample are listed, as sequenced in a study of blood T cells in healthy people across ages. Alongside a J-beta primer mix, a sample-barcoded 5' primer served in a second PCR lasting about 6 to 12 cycles. TCRdb re-called the 5' RACE reads with MiXCR, one entry per CDR3 protein. The sample comprises 1.5 million to 2 million distinct CDR3 sequences, less than 50% of which are singletons, and over 2% rests with the top ten. Sequencing was carried out using blood. The receptors were gathered from a woman in her 40s in good health.

This clonotype was observed at least ten times. The rearrangement links TRBV29-1 to TRBJ2-7; 9 nucleotides align to TRBD1. With the DNA end fitting TRBJ2-5 better, the J assignment may be wrong. The CDR3 totals 14 residues. CDR1 and CDR2 (germline): SQVTM, ANQGSEA. The CDR3: CSVTGTGIVETQYF. The CDR3, as DNA: TGCAGCGTTACCGGGACAGGGATCGTGGAGACCCAGTACTTC.

This clonotype was found a few times. The chain carries TRBV7-8 and TRBJ1-2; 8 nucleotides match TRBD1. The CDR3 has 18 residues. Germline trimming cut 1 base from V and 3 bases from J; bases unmatched to any gene: 13. Looked up from germline, CDR1 is SGHVS and CDR2 is FQNEAQ. The CDR3 DNA sequence: TGTGCCAGCAGCTTAGAGTGGCAGGGGGCAAACCCGGACTATGGCTACACCTTC. Translation: CASSLEWQGANPDYGYTF.

Turning to this clonotype: Germline and junction disagree at one end, which may indicate a read error. The chain uses TRBV20-1 and TRBJ2-7; 15 bases are shared with TRBD2. In germline, CDR1 is DFQATT, CDR2 SNEGSKA (reference sequence). CDR3 length: 18 residues. The CDR3 loop is CSAQQVGLAGGSSYEKYF. The CDR3 DNA reads TGCAGTGCGCAACAAGTGGGACTAGCGGGGGGTAGCTCCTACGAGAAGTACTTC.

The V gene is TRBV5-1, the J gene TRBJ1-1, with D possibly being TRBD1 (5 bases). The CDR3 contains 14 residues. Trimming removed 0 bases at V and 6 bases at J, with 12 bases between. Germline V gene sequence: CDR1 SGHRS, CDR2 YFSETQ. CDR3 loop: CASSLGDRESEAFF. CDR3 nucleotides: TGCGCCAGCAGCTTGGGGGACCGAGAGTCTGAAGCTTTCTTT.

CDR3 region: CATSTGTSGDDEQFF. CDR3 coding DNA: TGTGCCACCAGCACTGGGACTAGCGGGGACGATGAGCAGTTCTTC. The chain employs TRBV15 and TRBJ2-1; 13 positions match TRBD2. V shed 4 bases and J 8 bases; nucleotides not matched to a gene: 5. The germline gives CDR1 LNHNV, CDR2 YYDKDF (reference sequence). The CDR3 is 15 amino acids. Looking up the rest from reference TRBV15 and TRBJ2-1 gives the full variable domain: DAMVIQNPRYQVTQFGKPVTLSCSQTLNHNVMYWYQQKSSQAPKLLFHYYDKDFNNEADTPDNFQSRRPNTSFCFLDIRSPGLGDTAMYLCATSTGTSGDDEQFFGPGTRLTVL.

This clonotype has more than one count but fewer than ten. The chain has TRBV18 and TRBJ2-7, with D unresolved. Germline CDR1 reads KGHSH; CDR2 reads LQKENI. Trimming shortened V by 3 bases and J by 0 bases, and 9 bases separated the two germline ends. This CDR3 is built from 14 residues. CDR3 sequence: CASSPSESSYEQYF. Written as DNA, the CDR3 is TGTGCCAGCTCACCGTCGGAGAGCTCCTACGAGCAGTACTTC.

J is TRBJ2-5 and V is TRBV12-3 or TRBV12-4; possible D gene TRBD1, 6 bases. V lost 2 bases and J 2 bases, leaving 15 bases between the germline ends. The CDR3 consists of 16 residues. DNA of the CDR3: TGTGCCAGCAGTTTACAGGGGACGGCTAGTCAAGAGACCCAGTACTTC. It translates to CASSLQGTASQETQYF.

V and J are TRBV7-2 and TRBJ2-1; 9 nucleotides line up with TRBD2. With V trimmed by 5 bases and J by 6 bases, 8 bases remained unmatched. This CDR3 region has 15 residues. CDR1 is SGHTA and CDR2 is FQGNSA in the germline V gene. The CDR3 here is CASSPPASGANEQFF. The DNA for the CDR3 is TGTGCCAGCAGCCCACCGGCTAGCGGGGCCAATGAGCAGTTCTTC.

This chain uses TRBV29-1 with TRBJ2-1; D unclear. The DNA end lines up better with TRBJ2-7; the J call may be wrong. The CDR3 runs 14 residues. CDR1 is SQVTM, CDR2 ANQGSEA, per germline. CDR3 in amino acids: CSVDRPSSYNEQYF. The CDR3 DNA reads as TGCAGCGTTGACAGACCGAGCTCTTACAATGAGCAGTACTTC.

The chain carries TRBV6-1 and TRBJ1-4, with TRBD1 identical over 8 bases. The CDR3 contains 19 residues. V lost 6 bases to trimming and J lost 6 bases; unmatched junction nucleotides: 21. Per the germline V gene, CDR1 is MNHNS and CDR2 is SASEGT. The DNA for the CDR3 is TGTGCCAGCAGCCAACGACAGGGGTTACCAAAAGTCCAACATGAAAAACTGTTTTTT. Translated: CASSQRQGLPKVQHEKLFF.

The genes are TRBV20-1 and TRBJ2-5; D ambiguous. Per germline, CDR1 DFQATT and CDR2 SNEGSKA (reference sequence). The CDR3 runs to 14 residues. Trimming took 6 bases from V and 2 from J, leaving 16 bases between them. In DNA form, the CDR3 reads TGCAGTGCCCCTGGTGACGTGGGGCAAGAGACCCAGTACTTC. It encodes CSAPGDVGQETQYF.

This clonotype was counted a few times. One junction end disagrees with the germline gene, perhaps due to a read error. The chain recombines TRBV9 with TRBJ2-1; D might be TRBD2 (5 bases). Germline values: CDR1 SGDLS, CDR2 YYNGEE. The CDR3 spans 12 residues. CDR3 loop: CTSSVPGGEQFF. In DNA, the CDR3 is TGTACCAGCAGCGTCCCAGGAGGTGAGCAGTTCTTC.

The CDR3, as DNA: TGTGCCAGCAGTTACTCGACAGGGTCGAACACTGAAGCTTTCTTT. Its protein product is CASSYSTGSNTEAFF. The chain is built from TRBV6-2 or TRBV6-3 and TRBJ1-1; TRBD1 matches 7 bases. Germline lookup yields CDR1 MNHEY and CDR2 SVGEGT. V lost 0 bases, J lost 1 base, and 2 bases stayed unmatched. This CDR3 has 15 residues.

V gene TRBV11-1 combines with J gene TRBJ2-7; 12 bases are a match to TRBD2. There are 19 residues in the CDR3. The junction had 17 bases not matched to a gene; V was cut back by 5 bases and J by 3 bases. CDR1 is SGHAT and CDR2 is FQDESV in the germline V gene (reference sequence). The CDR3 DNA is TGTGCCAGCAGCCCCGGACTAGCGGGGCAATTCCAATCTCGCTACGAGCAGTACTTC. Translated, it gives CASSPGLAGQFQSRYEQYF. Using reference TRBV11-1 and TRBJ2-7 for the parts outside the CDR3, the full variable domain is EAEVAQSPRYKITEKSQAVAFWCDPISGHATLYWYRQILGQGPELLVQFQDESVVDDSQLPKDRFSAERLKGVDSTLKIQPAELGDSAMYLCASSPGLAGQFQSRYEQYFGPGTRLTVT.

The chain uses TRBV18 and TRBJ2-7; D remains unclear. Germline-derived CDR1 and CDR2 are KGHSH and LQKENI. V was trimmed by 2 bases and J by 2 bases, leaving 7 bases between them. The CDR3 sequence is 13 residues long. The CDR3 region has the DNA TGTGCCAGCTCACCAACCGACACCTACGAGCAGTACTTC. This translates into CASSPTDTYEQYF.

This chain connects TRBV27 to TRBJ2-5, with TRBD2 matching 7 bases. The CDR3 is 13 residues long. The germline V gene encodes CDR1 MNHEY and CDR2 SMNVEV (reference sequence). The J segment lost 5 bases and the V segment lost 6 bases, leaving 6 bases of the junction unmatched. The CDR3 spells CASRPHGGETQYF. The CDR3 DNA is TGTGCCAGCAGACCCCACGGGGGGGAGACCCAGTACTTC.

This clonotype was observed a few times. The chain joins TRBV7-2 to TRBJ2-3, with a weak D call TRBD2 (5 bases). CDR3 length: 15 residues. The V and J ends lost 4 bases and 2 bases respectively, with 13 bases between them. CDR1 and CDR2 from the germline V gene are SGHTA and FQGNSA. The CDR3 nucleotides read TGTGCCAGCAGCTACACTAGAGCGGCCACAGATACGCAGTATTTT. Translated, it gives CASSYTRAATDTQYF.